The source of this T cell receptor (beta chain) is a study of cytomegalovirus exposure and HLA in healthy donors. Germline CDR1 SEHNR, CDR2 FQNEAQ (reference sequence). CDR3 size: 15 residues. Trimming took 2 bases from V and 6 from J; bases not matched to a gene: 7. Regarding this clone: Antigen unknown.

General study points: In vitro checks showed that a few CMV-associated chains really do target CMV antigens. Cytomegalovirus-associated status was assigned to some 160 TCR beta chains.

PCR amplification relied on 60 Vbeta primers (plus 13 Jbeta primers). Only in-frame clones appear in the TCRdb table, and some are missing; sequencing was by immunoSEQ multiplex PCR. Among about 140,000 clones listed, around 82% were seen once. The material sequenced was PBMCs. The origin of this receptor is a man aged 18 to 29 in good health and CMV-seropositive. The rearrangement joins TRBV7-9 to TRBJ1-2; 9 nucleotides line up with TRBD1. CDR3 DNA sequence: TGTGCCAGCAGCTTATCCGGGACAGGGCGAGATGGCTACACCTTC. Amino acids: CASSLSGTGRDGYTF.